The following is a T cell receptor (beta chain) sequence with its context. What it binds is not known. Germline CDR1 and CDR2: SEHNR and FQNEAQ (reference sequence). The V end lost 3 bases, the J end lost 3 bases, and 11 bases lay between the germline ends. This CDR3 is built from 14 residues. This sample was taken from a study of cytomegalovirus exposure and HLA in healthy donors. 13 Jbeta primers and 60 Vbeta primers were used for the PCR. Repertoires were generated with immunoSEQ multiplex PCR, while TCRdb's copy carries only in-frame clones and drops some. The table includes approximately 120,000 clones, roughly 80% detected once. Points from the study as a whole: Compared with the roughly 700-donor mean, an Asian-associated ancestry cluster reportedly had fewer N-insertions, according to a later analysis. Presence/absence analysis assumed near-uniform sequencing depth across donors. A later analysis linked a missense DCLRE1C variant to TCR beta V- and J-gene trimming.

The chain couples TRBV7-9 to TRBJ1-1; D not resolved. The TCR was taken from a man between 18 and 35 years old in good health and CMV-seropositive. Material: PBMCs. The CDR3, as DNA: TGTGCCAGCAGCTTCTCAGGATCGGACACTGAAGCTTTCTTT. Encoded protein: CASSFSGSDTEAFF.